Listed below are T cell receptor beta chains from one sample, sequenced in a study of T cell repertoires in cytomegalovirus infection. TCRdb redid the calling of the reads with MiXCR, one entry per CDR3 protein. The sample carries 300,000 to 400,000 distinct CDR3 sequences, roughly 9.5% recorded once. The sample taken for sequencing was PBMCs. The receptor source for this set is a human donor in good health (CMV status not recorded). Some clones in this sample may be carry-over from other donors' samples. The CDR3 runs from the conserved cysteine through the conserved F or W. Each record gives: CDR3 length, V gene, CDR3 protein.

CDR3 length: 15; V gene: TRBV4-3; CDR3 protein: CASSLRQGTNYGYTF
CDR3 length: 15; V gene: TRBV12-3/TRBV12-4; CDR3 protein: CASSFRGPQDNEQFF
CDR3 length: 16; V gene: TRBV7-9; CDR3 protein: CASSLGWSGREHEQYF
CDR3 length: 18; V gene: TRBV3-1; CDR3 protein: CASSQEFRREGISYEQYF
CDR3 length: 14; V gene: TRBV20-1; CDR3 protein: CSARAWDYAAGQYF
CDR3 length: 18; V gene: TRBV7-6; CDR3 protein: CASSNLAGDSSGANVLTF
CDR3 length: 14; V gene: TRBV27; CDR3 protein: CASSFIPGSYEQYF
CDR3 length: 15; V gene: TRBV4-3; CDR3 protein: CASSQEGSPTDTQYF
CDR3 length: 11; V gene: TRBV20-1; CDR3 protein: CSARWGTEAFF
CDR3 length: 16; V gene: TRBV18; CDR3 protein: CASSPPSGRNTDTQYF
CDR3 length: 15; V gene: TRBV15; CDR3 protein: CATSQRTGGRETQYF
CDR3 length: 19; V gene: TRBV7-6; CDR3 protein: CASSSPLGLAGGAHNEQFF
CDR3 length: 15; V gene: TRBV6-2/TRBV6-3; CDR3 protein: CASSFHPLNSYEQYF
CDR3 length: 16; V gene: TRBV7-8; CDR3 protein: CASSLTSGSLSYEQYF
CDR3 length: 13; V gene: TRBV19; CDR3 protein: CASRGDRDETQYF
CDR3 length: 14; V gene: TRBV5-6; CDR3 protein: CASLLRGPGTEAFF
CDR3 length: 17; V gene: TRBV4-3; CDR3 protein: CASSQDGGQGLADTQYF
CDR3 length: 16; V gene: TRBV6-2/TRBV6-3; CDR3 protein: CASSPPRLRLTDTQYF
CDR3 length: 14; V gene: TRBV27; CDR3 protein: CASSFRTPNEKLFF
CDR3 length: 14; V gene: TRBV7-2; CDR3 protein: CASSFRVFQETQYF
CDR3 length: 13; V gene: TRBV28; CDR3 protein: CATRTGAFHEQYF
CDR3 length: 16; V gene: TRBV7-2; CDR3 protein: CASSLTQVLPRNGYTF
CDR3 length: 15; V gene: TRBV7-2; CDR3 protein: CASSLVGVSNQPQHF
CDR3 length: 15; V gene: TRBV20-1; CDR3 protein: CSALFLGNRGYEQYF
CDR3 length: 15; V gene: TRBV7-9; CDR3 protein: CASSSRDRGSTEAFF
CDR3 length: 12; V gene: TRBV28; CDR3 protein: CATTGPNQPQHF
CDR3 length: 18; V gene: TRBV7-2; CDR3 protein: CASGYRTGQGPIPYEQYF
CDR3 length: 14; V gene: TRBV12-3/TRBV12-4; CDR3 protein: CASRETGGNETQYF
CDR3 length: 13; V gene: TRBV7-2; CDR3 protein: CASSAREWDTQYF
CDR3 length: 15; V gene: TRBV6-2/TRBV6-3; CDR3 protein: CASSSPGLAENIQYF
CDR3 length: 14; V gene: TRBV7-2; CDR3 protein: CASSLDRLYNEQFF
CDR3 length: 13; V gene: TRBV29-1; CDR3 protein: CSVYGGRYNEQFF
CDR3 length: 18; V gene: TRBV7-2; CDR3 protein: CASSPSGTGGNSNQPQHF
CDR3 length: 14; V gene: TRBV28; CDR3 protein: CASSLSQAPLEQYF
CDR3 length: 11; V gene: TRBV12-5; CDR3 protein: CASGSRYEQYF
CDR3 length: 16; V gene: TRBV6-8; CDR3 protein: CASSYQAGGPGNEQFF
CDR3 length: 14; V gene: TRBV29-1; CDR3 protein: CSVLRTGSSYEQYF
CDR3 length: 14; V gene: TRBV15; CDR3 protein: CATSRDGWGETQYF
CDR3 length: 15; V gene: TRBV7-7; CDR3 protein: CASSVSRDRAYEQYF
CDR3 length: 14; V gene: TRBV27; CDR3 protein: CASRTPGIYNEQFF
CDR3 length: 15; V gene: TRBV24-1; CDR3 protein: CATSDSGTYYNEQFF
CDR3 length: 16; V gene: TRBV2; CDR3 protein: CASSPGGRGARNEQFF
CDR3 length: 19; V gene: TRBV7-3; CDR3 protein: CASSLRGGGPSGVFGEQFF
CDR3 length: 15; V gene: TRBV12-3/TRBV12-4; CDR3 protein: CASSKDPGRNTEAFF
CDR3 length: 13; V gene: TRBV12-3/TRBV12-4; CDR3 protein: CASSRRGVATQYF
CDR3 length: 18; V gene: TRBV4-2; CDR3 protein: CASSQVWTSGGAGNEQFF
CDR3 length: 15; V gene: TRBV6-1; CDR3 protein: CASSPILGGNTEAFF
CDR3 length: 13; V gene: TRBV7-2; CDR3 protein: CASSLNGIYGYTF
CDR3 length: 15; V gene: TRBV6-6; CDR3 protein: CASSPSNRGNQPQHF
CDR3 length: 14; V gene: TRBV30; CDR3 protein: CAWSPGRNVGGYTF
CDR3 length: 13; V gene: TRBV12-3/TRBV12-4; CDR3 protein: CASRDSAYYGYTF
CDR3 length: 12; V gene: TRBV20-1; CDR3 protein: CSASGANYEQYF
CDR3 length: 13; V gene: TRBV12-3/TRBV12-4; CDR3 protein: CASSLEGGGPQYF
CDR3 length: 13; V gene: TRBV2; CDR3 protein: CASKVDLNNEQFF
CDR3 length: 14; V gene: TRBV27; CDR3 protein: CASSLGRFYNEQFF
CDR3 length: 14; V gene: TRBV5-5; CDR3 protein: CASSLVGMGEKLFF
CDR3 length: 15; V gene: TRBV20-1; CDR3 protein: CSARQSGQMSGKLFF